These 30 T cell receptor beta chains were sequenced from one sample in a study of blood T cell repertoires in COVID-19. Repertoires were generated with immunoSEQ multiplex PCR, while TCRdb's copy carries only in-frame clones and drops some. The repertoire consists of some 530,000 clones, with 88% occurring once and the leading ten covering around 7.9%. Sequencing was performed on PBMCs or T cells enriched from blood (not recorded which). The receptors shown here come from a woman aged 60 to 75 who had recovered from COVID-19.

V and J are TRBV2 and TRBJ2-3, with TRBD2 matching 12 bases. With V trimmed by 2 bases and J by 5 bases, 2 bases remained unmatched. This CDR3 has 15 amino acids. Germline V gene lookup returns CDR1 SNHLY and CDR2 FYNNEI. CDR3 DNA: TGTGCCAGCAGTGAACTAGCGGGGGGGGTAGATACGCAGTATTTT. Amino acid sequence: CASSELAGGVDTQYF.

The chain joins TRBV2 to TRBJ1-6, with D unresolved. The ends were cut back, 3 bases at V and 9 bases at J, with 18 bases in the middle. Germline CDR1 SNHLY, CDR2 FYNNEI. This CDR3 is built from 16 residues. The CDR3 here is CASSDEHPGSGSPLHF. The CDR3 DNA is TGTGCCAGCAGTGACGAACACCCAGGTAGTGGTTCACCCCTCCACTTT.

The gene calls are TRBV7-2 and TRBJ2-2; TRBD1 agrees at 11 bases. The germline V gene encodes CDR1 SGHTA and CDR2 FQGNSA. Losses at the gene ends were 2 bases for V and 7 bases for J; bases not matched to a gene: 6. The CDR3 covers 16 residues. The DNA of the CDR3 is TGTGCCAGCAGCTTAAGGACAGGGGGCTATGGCGGGGAGCTGTTTTTT. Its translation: CASSLRTGGYGGELFF. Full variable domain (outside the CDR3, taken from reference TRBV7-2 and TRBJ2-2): GAGVSQSPSNKVTEKGKDVELRCDPISGHTALYWYRQSLGQGLEFLIYFQGNSAPDKSGLPSDRFSAERTGGSVSTLTIQRTQQEDSAVYLCASSLRTGGYGGELFFGEGSRLTVL.

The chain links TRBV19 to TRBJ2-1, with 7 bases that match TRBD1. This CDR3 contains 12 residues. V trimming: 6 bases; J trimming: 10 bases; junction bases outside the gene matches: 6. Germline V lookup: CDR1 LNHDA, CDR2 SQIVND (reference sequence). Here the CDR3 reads CASRFGQDEQFF. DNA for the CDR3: TGTGCCAGTAGGTTTGGACAGGACGAGCAGTTCTTC.

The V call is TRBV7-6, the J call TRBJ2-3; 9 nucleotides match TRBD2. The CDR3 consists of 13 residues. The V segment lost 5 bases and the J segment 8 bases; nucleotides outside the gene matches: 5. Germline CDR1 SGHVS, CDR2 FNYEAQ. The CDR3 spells CASSAGGASTQYF. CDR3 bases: TGTGCCAGCAGCGCGGGGGGGGCGAGTACGCAGTATTTT.

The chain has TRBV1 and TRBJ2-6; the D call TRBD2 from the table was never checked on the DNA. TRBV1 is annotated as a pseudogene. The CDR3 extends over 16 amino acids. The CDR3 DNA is TGCACCAGCAGCGAAGACGGCGGAGAAATGACCAACGTCCTGACTTTC. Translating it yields CTSSEDGGEMTNVLTF.

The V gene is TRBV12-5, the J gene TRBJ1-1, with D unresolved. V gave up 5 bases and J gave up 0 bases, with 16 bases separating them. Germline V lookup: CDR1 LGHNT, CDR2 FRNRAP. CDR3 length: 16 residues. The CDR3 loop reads CASGPTAAKLNTEAFF. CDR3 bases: TGTGCTAGTGGTCCGACCGCGGCCAAACTGAACACTGAAGCTTTCTTT.

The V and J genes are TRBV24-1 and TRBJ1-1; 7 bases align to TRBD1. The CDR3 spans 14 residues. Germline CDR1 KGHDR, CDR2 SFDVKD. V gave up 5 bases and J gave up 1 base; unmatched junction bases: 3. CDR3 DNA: TGTGCCACCAGTGCAAGGGGGCCGAACACTGAAGCTTTCTTT. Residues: CATSARGPNTEAFF.

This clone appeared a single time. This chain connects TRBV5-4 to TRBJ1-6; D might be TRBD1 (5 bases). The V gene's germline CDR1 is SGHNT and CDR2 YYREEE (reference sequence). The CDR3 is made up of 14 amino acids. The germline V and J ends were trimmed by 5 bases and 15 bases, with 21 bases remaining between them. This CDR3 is CASSFQIQAPVLHF. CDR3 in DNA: TGTGCCAGCAGTTTTCAGATACAGGCCCCGGTCCTCCACTTT. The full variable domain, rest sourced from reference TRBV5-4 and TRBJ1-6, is ETGVTQSPTHLIKTRGQQVTLRCSSQSGHNTVSWYQQALGQGPQFIFQYYREEENGRGNFPPRFSGLQFPNYSSELNVNALELDDSALYLCASSFQIQAPVLHFGNGTRLTVT.

CDR3: CASSSGQGQATNEKLFF. DNA of the CDR3: TGTGCCAGCAGCTCCGGACAGGGGCAAGCTACTAATGAAAAACTGTTTTTT. The V and J genes are TRBV5-8 and TRBJ1-4, with 9 bases matching TRBD1. The germline CDR1 and CDR2 sequences are SGHTS and YDEGEE. With 3 bases clipped from V and 2 bases from J, the junction kept 8 bases outside the gene matches. The CDR3 contains 17 residues.

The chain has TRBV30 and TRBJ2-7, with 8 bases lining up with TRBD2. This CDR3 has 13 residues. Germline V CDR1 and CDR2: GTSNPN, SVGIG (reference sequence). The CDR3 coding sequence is TGTGCTGTCAGCGGGGGCATCGGTTACGAGCAGTACTTC. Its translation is CAVSGGIGYEQYF.

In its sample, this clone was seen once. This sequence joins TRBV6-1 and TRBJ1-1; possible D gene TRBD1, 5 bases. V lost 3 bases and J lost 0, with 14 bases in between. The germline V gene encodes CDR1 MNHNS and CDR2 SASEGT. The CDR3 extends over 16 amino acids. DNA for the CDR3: TGTGCCAGCAGTGAGGCGGAGGGGTACATGAACACTGAAGCTTTCTTT. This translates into CASSEAEGYMNTEAFF.

The CDR3 nucleotides are TGTGCCACCAGTTGGGCAGGCTACAATGAGCAGTTCTTC. Its protein product is CATSWAGYNEQFF. The rearrangement uses TRBV24-1 and TRBJ2-1; unclear D gene. The germline V and J ends were trimmed by 6 bases and 3 bases, with 8 bases remaining between them. CDR3 length equals 13 residues. Germline V lookup: CDR1 KGHDR, CDR2 SFDVKD.

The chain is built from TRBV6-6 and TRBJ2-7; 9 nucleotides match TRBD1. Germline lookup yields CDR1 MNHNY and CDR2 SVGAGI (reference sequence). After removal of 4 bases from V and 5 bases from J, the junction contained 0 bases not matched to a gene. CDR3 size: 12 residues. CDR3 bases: TGTGCCAGCAGTTGGGACAGGGACGAGCAGTACGTC. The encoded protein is CASSWDRDEQYV.

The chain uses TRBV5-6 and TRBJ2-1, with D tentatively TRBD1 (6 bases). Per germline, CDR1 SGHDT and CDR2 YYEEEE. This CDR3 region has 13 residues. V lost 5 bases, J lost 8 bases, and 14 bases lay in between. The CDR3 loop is CASSYGRGYEQFF. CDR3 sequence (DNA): TGTGCCAGCAGTTACGGCAGGGGATATGAGCAGTTCTTC.

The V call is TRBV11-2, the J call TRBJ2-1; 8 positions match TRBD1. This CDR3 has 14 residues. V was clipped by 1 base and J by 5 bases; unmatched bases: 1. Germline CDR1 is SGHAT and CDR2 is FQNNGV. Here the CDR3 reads CASSLGQGNNEQFF. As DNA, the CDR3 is TGTGCCAGCAGCTTAGGACAGGGGAACAATGAGCAGTTCTTC.

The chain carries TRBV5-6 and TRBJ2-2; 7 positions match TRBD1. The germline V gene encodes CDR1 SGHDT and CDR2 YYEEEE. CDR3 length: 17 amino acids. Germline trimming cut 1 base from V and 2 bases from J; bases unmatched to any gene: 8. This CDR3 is CASSLRLTGLNTGELFF. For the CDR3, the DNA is TGTGCCAGCAGCTTGAGGCTGACAGGGCTTAACACCGGGGAGCTGTTTTTT. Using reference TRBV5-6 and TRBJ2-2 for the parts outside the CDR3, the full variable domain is DAGVTQSPTHLIKTRGQQVTLRCSPKSGHDTVSWYQQALGQGPQFIFQYYEEEERQRGNFPDRFSGHQFPNYSSELNVNALLLGDSALYLCASSLRLTGLNTGELFFGEGSRLTVL.

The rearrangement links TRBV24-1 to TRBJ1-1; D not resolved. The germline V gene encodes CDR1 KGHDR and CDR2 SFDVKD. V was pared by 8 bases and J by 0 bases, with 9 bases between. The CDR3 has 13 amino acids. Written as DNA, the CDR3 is TGTGCCACCAAAAGAGGAATGAACACTGAAGCTTTCTTT. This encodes CATKRGMNTEAFF.

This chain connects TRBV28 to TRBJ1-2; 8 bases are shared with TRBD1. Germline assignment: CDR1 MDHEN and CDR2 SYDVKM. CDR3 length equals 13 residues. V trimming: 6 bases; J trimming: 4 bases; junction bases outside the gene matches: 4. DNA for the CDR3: TGTGCCAGCAGACCCGGGACAGGCTATGGCTACACCTTC. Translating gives CASRPGTGYGYTF.

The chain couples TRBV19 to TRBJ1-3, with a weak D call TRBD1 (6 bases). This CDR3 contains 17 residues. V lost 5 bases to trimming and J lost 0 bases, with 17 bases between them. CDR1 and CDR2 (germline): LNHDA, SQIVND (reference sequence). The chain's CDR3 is CASSPRTVSSSGNTIYF. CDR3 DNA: TGTGCCAGTAGTCCTCGGACAGTAAGCTCCTCTGGAAACACCATATATTTT.

The chain's CDR3 is CASSTGNNEKLFF. Written as DNA, the CDR3 is TGTGCCAGTAGTACGGGGAACAATGAAAAACTGTTTTTT. The rearrangement links TRBV19 to TRBJ1-4; D gene unclear. CDR1 and CDR2 from the germline V gene are LNHDA and SQIVND (reference sequence). V gave up 4 bases and J gave up 5 bases, with 8 bases separating them. There are 13 residues in the CDR3.

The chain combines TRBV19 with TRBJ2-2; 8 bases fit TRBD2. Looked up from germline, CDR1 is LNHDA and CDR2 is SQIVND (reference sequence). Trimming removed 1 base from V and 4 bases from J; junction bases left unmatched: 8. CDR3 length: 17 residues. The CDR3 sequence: CASSIGPGGGTTGELFF. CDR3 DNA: TGTGCCAGTAGTATAGGCCCCGGCGGGGGGACCACCGGGGAGCTGTTTTTT.

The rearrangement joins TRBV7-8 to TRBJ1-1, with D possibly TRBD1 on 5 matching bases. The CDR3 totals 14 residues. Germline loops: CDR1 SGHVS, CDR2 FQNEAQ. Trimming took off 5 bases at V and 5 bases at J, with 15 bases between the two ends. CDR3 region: CASSGQARGTEAFF. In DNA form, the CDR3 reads TGTGCCAGCAGCGGACAAGCACGGGGGACTGAAGCTTTCTTT.

CDR3 bases: TGTGCCATCAGTCTGGGACAGGGGAACACTGAAGCTTTCTTT. It is translated as CAISLGQGNTEAFF. The V gene is TRBV10-3, the J gene TRBJ1-1; TRBD1 aligns across 9 bases. CDR3 length equals 14 residues. V shed 5 bases and J 1 base; nucleotides not matched to a gene: 2. Germline CDR1 is ENHRY and CDR2 is SYGVKD.

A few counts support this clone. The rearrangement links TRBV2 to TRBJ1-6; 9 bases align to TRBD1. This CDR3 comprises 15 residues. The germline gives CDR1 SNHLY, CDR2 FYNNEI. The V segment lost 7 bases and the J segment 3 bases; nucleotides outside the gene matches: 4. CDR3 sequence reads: CASMSGQGYNSPLHF. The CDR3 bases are TGTGCCAGCATGTCGGGACAGGGCTATAATTCACCCCTCCACTTT.

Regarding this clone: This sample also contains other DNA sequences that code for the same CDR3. The CDR3 region has the DNA TGTGCCAGCAGCTCCGGACTAGCGGCGAACACCGGGGAGCTGTTTTTT. It encodes CASSSGLAANTGELFF. The genes are TRBV7-7 and TRBJ2-2, with 10 bases identical to TRBD2. This CDR3 contains 16 residues. V dropped 4 bases and J dropped 0; count of bases not matched to a gene: 2. The germline CDR1 and CDR2 sequences are SSHAT and FNYEAQ (reference sequence).

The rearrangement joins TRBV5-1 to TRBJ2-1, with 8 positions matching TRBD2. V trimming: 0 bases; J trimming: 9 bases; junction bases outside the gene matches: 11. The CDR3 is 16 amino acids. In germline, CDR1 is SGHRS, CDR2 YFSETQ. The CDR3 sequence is CASSLESRGASSEQFF. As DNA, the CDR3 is TGCGCCAGCAGCTTGGAGTCGCGGGGGGCCTCTAGTGAGCAGTTCTTC. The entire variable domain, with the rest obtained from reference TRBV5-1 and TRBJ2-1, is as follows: KAGVTQTPRYLIKTRGQQVTLSCSPISGHRSVSWYQQTPGQGLQFLFEYFSETQRNKGNFPGRFSGRQFSNSRSEMNVSTLELGDSALYLCASSLESRGASSEQFFGPGTRLTVL.

This chain's CDR3 is CASSYSGLDTQYF. CDR3 coding DNA: TGTGCCAGCAGCTATAGCGGTCTAGATACGCAGTATTTT. The genes are TRBV7-6 and TRBJ2-3, with a tentative D call TRBD2 (6 bases). Between the trimmed V and J ends, which lost 4 bases and 5 bases, there was a span of 10 bases. There are 13 residues in the CDR3. Germline V lookup: CDR1 SGHVS, CDR2 FNYEAQ.

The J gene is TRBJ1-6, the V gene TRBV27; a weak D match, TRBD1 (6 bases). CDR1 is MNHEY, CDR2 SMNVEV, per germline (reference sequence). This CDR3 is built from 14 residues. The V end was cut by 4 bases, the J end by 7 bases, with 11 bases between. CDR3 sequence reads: CASSSNTGNSPLHF. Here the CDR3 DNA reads TGTGCCAGCAGTTCAAACACAGGGAATTCACCCCTCCACTTT.

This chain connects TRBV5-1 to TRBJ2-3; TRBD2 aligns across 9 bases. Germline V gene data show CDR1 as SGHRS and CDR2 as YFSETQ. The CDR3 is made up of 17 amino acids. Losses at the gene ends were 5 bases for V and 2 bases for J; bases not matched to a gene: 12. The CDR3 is CASSKDVAGASTDTQYF. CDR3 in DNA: TGCGCCAGCAGTAAGGACGTAGCGGGGGCCTCCACAGATACGCAGTATTTT. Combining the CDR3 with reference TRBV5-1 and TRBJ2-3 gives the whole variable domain KAGVTQTPRYLIKTRGQQVTLSCSPISGHRSVSWYQQTPGQGLQFLFEYFSETQRNKGNFPGRFSGRQFSNSRSEMNVSTLELGDSALYLCASSKDVAGASTDTQYFGPGTRLTVL.